The 27 T cell receptor beta chains reported below all come from one sample, sequenced in a study of CD8 T cells in ankylosing spondylitis. TCRdb independently ran MiXCR on the 5' RACE reads; one entry per CDR3 protein. The data hold 150,000 to 200,000 distinct CDR3 sequences, with about 9.9% observed a single time. What was sequenced was blood, either unsorted or a sorted T cell fraction (not recorded which). All receptors come from a male donor with ankylosing spondylitis or in good health (not recorded which).

Ten or more counts support this clonotype. V usage is TRBV20-1 and J usage is TRBJ2-7; perhaps D is TRBD1 or TRBD2 (6 bases each). Deletions cut 0 bases from V and 4 bases from J, with 16 bases between. The germline gives CDR1 DFQATT, CDR2 SNEGSKA (reference sequence). The CDR3 runs 15 residues. The CDR3 bases are TGCAGTGCTAGAGATCACCTAGGGGGGTTGTACGAGCAGTACTTC. This sequence encodes CSARDHLGGLYEQYF.

This clonotype was recorded many times. The rearrangement uses TRBV24-1 and TRBJ1-4; no firm D call. Deletions cut 7 bases from V and 2 bases from J, with 10 bases between. This CDR3 contains 14 residues. Germline CDR1 reads KGHDR; CDR2 reads SFDVKD. The CDR3 DNA reads as TGTGCCACCAGAACAGATCCCACTAATGAAAAACTGTTTTTT. Its protein product is CATRTDPTNEKLFF.

Many counts were recorded for this clonotype. The chain has TRBV20-1 and TRBJ2-7, with 7 bases aligning to TRBD2. Looked up from germline, CDR1 is DFQATT and CDR2 is SNEGSKA (reference sequence). There are 14 residues in the CDR3. With V trimmed by 6 bases and J by 0 bases, 8 bases remained unmatched. CDR3 bases: TGCAGTGCCCCCCGACTAGCCACCTCCTACGAGCAGTACTTC. Translation: CSAPRLATSYEQYF.

In its sample, this clonotype was seen many times. V usage is TRBV12-3 or TRBV12-4 and J usage is TRBJ2-5; D not certain. Trimming stripped 7 bases from V and 7 bases from J, with 19 bases between. This CDR3 comprises 14 residues. This chain's CDR3 is CASTALGTGGTQYF. The CDR3 DNA follows: TGTGCCAGCACCGCACTGGGTACGGGCGGGACCCAGTACTTC.

This chain connects TRBV4-3 to TRBJ1-2, with D uncertain. V was pared by 0 bases and J by 8 bases, with 10 bases between. CDR3 length equals 13 residues. In germline, CDR1 is LGHNA, CDR2 YSLEER. The CDR3 nucleotides are TGCGCCAGCAGCCAAGAGGGTGGCCGGGGCTACACCTTC. This sequence encodes CASSQEGGRGYTF.

This clonotype was seen many times. The CDR3 nucleotides are TGTGCCAGCAGTTCCAATGTCGGGAGTCTCGAGCAGTACTTC. This codes for CASSSNVGSLEQYF. V usage is TRBV12-3 or TRBV12-4 and J usage is TRBJ2-7, with a weak D call TRBD2 (6 bases). Trimming pared 4 bases from V and 6 bases from J, leaving 16 bases between. This CDR3 is 14 amino acids long.

This clonotype has just a few counts. This chain connects TRBV7-9 to TRBJ2-5; D unclear. Per germline, CDR1 SEHNR and CDR2 FQNEAQ (reference sequence). V lost 5 bases to trimming and J lost 5 bases, with 15 bases between them. The CDR3 length is 14 residues. CDR3 DNA: TGTGCCAGCAGCCACACTCCCGTTTTGGAGACCCAGTACTTC. The encoded protein is CASSHTPVLETQYF.

This clonotype was seen at least ten times. This chain links TRBV29-1 with TRBJ1-1, with a tentative D call TRBD1 (5 bases). Between the trimmed V and J ends, which lost 1 base and 1 base, there was a span of 10 bases. Per germline, CDR1 SQVTM and CDR2 ANQGSEA. This CDR3 contains 14 residues. CDR3 coding DNA: TGCAGCGTTGAAGGGAGGGGAGGGAACACTGAAGCTTTCTTT. This gives the protein CSVEGRGGNTEAFF.

This clonotype was counted at least ten times. DNA of the CDR3: TGTGCCAGCAGCAGGACAGCAAGTAACACTGAAGCTTTCTTT. Translated, it gives CASSRTASNTEAFF. The chain links TRBV6-1 to TRBJ1-1, with D possibly TRBD1 on 6 matching bases. This CDR3 contains 14 residues. Deletions cut 6 bases from V and 2 bases from J, with 13 bases between. Looked up from germline, CDR1 is MNHNS and CDR2 is SASEGT.

The chain combines TRBV20-1 with TRBJ2-7, with 11 bases matching TRBD2. The CDR3 runs 12 residues. Per the germline V gene, CDR1 is DFQATT and CDR2 is SNEGSKA (reference sequence). The trim removed 6 bases at V and 6 bases at J, leaving 4 bases unmatched. The CDR3 coding sequence is TGCAGTGCCGAAACTAGCGGGGGCGAGCAGTACTTC. Protein product: CSAETSGGEQYF.

The chain employs TRBV29-1 and TRBJ1-2; D gene unclear. Trimming shortened V by 0 bases and J by 7 bases, and 6 bases separated the two germline ends. The CDR3 spans 11 residues. CDR1 is SQVTM, CDR2 ANQGSEA, per germline. CDR3 amino acids: CSVEDRAGYTF. CDR3 nucleotides: TGCAGCGTTGAAGATCGAGCTGGCTACACCTTC.

The rearrangement joins TRBV7-2 to TRBJ1-2, with 7 bases identical to TRBD1. This CDR3 region has 15 residues. Germline V lookup: CDR1 SGHTA, CDR2 FQGNSA. Unmatched junction bases numbered 13, after V lost 4 bases and J lost 8 bases. CDR3 coding DNA: TGTGCCAGCAGCTCTAACAGGGGACAGTCGGGGGGCTACACCTTC. It yields the protein CASSSNRGQSGGYTF. The full variable domain, in which reference TRBV7-2 and TRBJ1-2 provide the parts outside the CDR3, is GAGVSQSPSNKVTEKGKDVELRCDPISGHTALYWYRQSLGQGLEFLIYFQGNSAPDKSGLPSDRFSAERTGGSVSTLTIQRTQQEDSAVYLCASSSNRGQSGGYTFGSGTRLTVV.

In this sample, this clonotype turned up a few times. The chain combines TRBV19 with TRBJ1-1; D unresolved. V was clipped by 2 bases and J by 0 bases, with 16 bases between them. Germline CDR1 and CDR2: LNHDA and SQIVND (reference sequence). The CDR3 covers 17 residues. CDR3 nucleotide sequence: TGTGCCAGTAGTATACTTTTCTTACAGAGTTTGAACACTGAAGCTTTCTTT. This gives the protein CASSILFLQSLNTEAFF.

In this sample, this clonotype turned up many times. This chain uses TRBV20-1 with TRBJ2-1, with a tentative D call TRBD2 (6 bases). Germline V gene sequence: CDR1 DFQATT, CDR2 SNEGSKA (reference sequence). The CDR3 extends over 14 amino acids. V was pared by 2 bases and J by 9 bases, with 17 bases between. In DNA, the CDR3 is TGCAGTGCTAGAAGGCGGCTTGGGCGGGGTGAGCAGTTCTTC. This gives the protein CSARRRLGRGEQFF.

This clonotype was counted only a few times. The chain recombines TRBV11-2 with TRBJ1-1; 7 bases are a match to TRBD1. This CDR3 comprises 15 residues. V was clipped by 4 bases and J by 5 bases; unmatched bases: 10. Germline V gene lookup returns CDR1 SGHAT and CDR2 FQNNGV. In nucleotides, the CDR3 is TGTGCCAGCAGCTGGGATCGACAGGGATTTACTGAAGCTTTCTTT. Protein: CASSWDRQGFTEAFF.

The chain combines TRBV25-1 with TRBJ2-7; possibly TRBD2 for D (5 bases). The CDR3 has 14 residues. V lost 5 bases to trimming and J lost 6 bases, with 17 bases between them. Per germline, CDR1 MGHDK and CDR2 SYGVNS. The CDR3: CASSSREPIIEQYF. The CDR3 DNA reads TGTGCCAGCAGTTCGAGGGAACCCATAATCGAGCAGTACTTC.

This clonotype came up many times. The chain combines TRBV20-1 with TRBJ2-1, with TRBD2 matching over 7 bases. CDR3 size: 13 residues. CDR1 DFQATT and CDR2 SNEGSKA come from the germline V gene (reference sequence). The J segment lost 1 base and the V segment lost 4 bases, leaving 1 base of the junction unmatched. The CDR3 DNA is TGCAGTGCTACTAGCGGTTCCTACAATGAGCAGTTCTTC. Its protein is CSATSGSYNEQFF.

This clonotype was found many times. This sequence joins TRBV12-3 or TRBV12-4 and TRBJ1-2, with TRBD1 as a possible D gene (5 bases). The length of the CDR3 is 14 residues. Trimming removed 2 bases from V and 4 bases from J, with 11 bases in between. Here the CDR3 reads CASSLWGGAYGYTF. The CDR3 nucleotides read TGTGCCAGCAGTTTATGGGGAGGGGCCTATGGCTACACCTTC.

CDR3 in DNA: TGTGCCAGCAGCCCAGCGGGACAGCTGAACACTGAAGCTTTCTTT. This encodes CASSPAGQLNTEAFF. The V call is TRBV7-2, the J call TRBJ1-1; 7 bases align to TRBD1. Looked up from germline, CDR1 is SGHTA and CDR2 is FQGNSA. Losses at the gene ends were 5 bases for V and 0 bases for J; bases not matched to a gene: 6. The CDR3 contains 15 residues.

Note on this clonotype: This may be a read error, as it is one base from a much larger clone. The rearrangement links TRBV10-3 to TRBJ2-5; D gene uncertain. Germline loops: CDR1 ENHRY, CDR2 SYGVKD. CDR3 size: 15 residues. The CDR3 DNA sequence: TGTGCCATCAGTGATTACCGTTTCAACCAAGAGACCCAGCACTTC. Translation: CAISDYRFNQETQHF.

V is TRBV6-5 and J is TRBJ2-1, with 8 nucleotides matching TRBD2. V trimming: 2 bases; J trimming: 9 bases; junction bases outside the gene matches: 3. CDR1 and CDR2 (germline): MNHEY, SVGAGI. This CDR3 is built from 13 residues. The CDR3 region is CASSYRGGLEQFF. The CDR3 region has the DNA TGTGCCAGCAGTTACCGGGGGGGTCTTGAGCAGTTCTTC.

This clonotype was seen at least ten times. The chain has TRBV18 and TRBJ2-4; 8 nucleotides match TRBD1. With 3 bases clipped from V and 3 bases from J, the junction kept 10 bases outside the gene matches. In germline, CDR1 is KGHSH, CDR2 LQKENI. The CDR3 runs to 17 residues. The CDR3 DNA sequence: TGTGCCAGCTCACCCCGGACAGGGCGGTTTGACAAAAACATTCAGTACTTC. Translating gives CASSPRTGRFDKNIQYF. Complete variable domain (other parts from reference TRBV18 and TRBJ2-4): NAGVMQNPRHLVRRRGQEARLRCSPMKGHSHVYWYRQLPEEGLKFMVYLQKENIIDESGMPKERFSAEFPKEGPSILRIQQVVRGDSAAYFCASSPRTGRFDKNIQYFGAGTRLSVL.

The chain uses TRBV5-1 and TRBJ2-5, with D tentatively TRBD1 (6 bases). In germline, CDR1 is SGHRS, CDR2 YFSETQ. The CDR3 loop spans 17 amino acids. Trimming stripped 4 bases from V and 2 bases from J, with 21 bases between. CDR3 loop: CASSPVGGRDTQETQYF. CDR3 sequence (DNA): TGCGCCAGCAGCCCGGTAGGAGGCCGGGACACGCAAGAGACCCAGTACTTC.

This clonotype has a count of ten or more. The J gene is TRBJ2-7, the V gene TRBV3-1; 11 bases align to TRBD2. Germline V CDR1 and CDR2: LGHDT, YNNKEL (reference sequence). The CDR3 consists of 15 residues. V shed 1 base, J shed 7 bases, and the junction held 6 bases outside the gene matches. CDR3 sequence reads: CASSQVAGGNGEQYF. In DNA form, the CDR3 reads TGTGCCAGCAGCCAAGTAGCGGGGGGGAATGGAGAGCAGTACTTC.

The chain recombines TRBV12-3 or TRBV12-4 with TRBJ2-7; D might be TRBD2 (5 bases). The V end lost 5 bases, the J end lost 2 bases, and 16 bases lay between the germline ends. The CDR3 consists of 15 residues. CDR3 sequence reads: CASSLRTETTYEQYF. CDR3 bases: TGTGCCAGCAGTCTGCGGACTGAAACTACCTACGAGCAGTACTTC.

The chain recombines TRBV5-1 with TRBJ1-1; D call uncertain. With 4 bases removed from V and 7 bases from J, the gap between germline ends came to 11 bases. CDR3 length: 12 amino acids. Looked up from germline, CDR1 is SGHRS and CDR2 is YFSETQ. The CDR3 spells CASSGRFHEAFF. The CDR3 nucleotides read TGCGCCAGCAGCGGGCGGTTCCATGAAGCTTTCTTT.

This clonotype was seen at least ten times. J is TRBJ2-2 and V is TRBV10-3; possibly TRBD1 for D (6 bases). V was trimmed by 6 bases and J by 0 bases, leaving 23 bases between them. CDR3 size: 19 residues. CDR1 ENHRY and CDR2 SYGVKD come from the germline V gene. This CDR3 is CAISPRRAQGRTNTGELFF. The CDR3, as DNA: TGTGCCATCAGCCCCCGAAGGGCACAGGGTAGGACGAACACCGGGGAGCTGTTTTTT.